This T cell receptor (beta chain) was sequenced in a study of vaccination and CD4 T cells after COVID-19. Study-level information: The authors exposed cells to overlapping spike peptides derived from SARS-CoV-2, HCoV-NL63, HCoV-OC43 and HCoV-229E.

This clonotype is large within its sample. Its cognate antigen is unknown. The treatment here: approximately nine-day PBMC culture with coronavirus spike peptide pools or control peptides (ViraFEST assay). This CDR3 is built from 12 residues. V was trimmed by 7 bases and J by 6 bases, leaving 11 bases between them. Germline CDR1 SGHNT, CDR2 YENEEA. The Oncomine TCR Beta short-read assay was applied to DNA of cultured CD4+ T cells. TCRdb re-called the PCR reads with MiXCR, one entry per CDR3 protein. The table includes about 8,500 distinct CDR3 sequences, about 21% detected once. This specimen was CD4+ T cells from blood, cultured in vitro, taken after SARS-CoV-2 vaccination. The TCR comes from a human donor who had recovered from COVID-19. The V call is TRBV11-3, the J call TRBJ2-3; TRBD1 might be the D (5 bases). As DNA, the CDR3 is TGTGCCAGCAAGGGGTCGGTGGATACGCAGTATTTT. Encoded protein: CASKGSVDTQYF.